The clone carrying this T cell receptor beta chain was counted ten times or more. What it binds is unknown. A single record per CDR3 protein comes from TCRdb applying MiXCR to the 5' RACE reads. The table shows hundreds of thousands of distinct CDR3 sequences, with roughly 5% occurring only once. This CDR3 region has 15 residues. CDR1 is DFQATT and CDR2 is SNEGSKA in the germline V gene (reference sequence). V dropped 0 bases and J dropped 5 bases, with 13 bases sitting between them. These data belong to a study of T cells after yellow fever vaccination. The study, taken as a whole, reports: Some clonotypes, a small share, were shared between CD4 and CD8 compartments.

The chain couples TRBV20-1 to TRBJ1-4, with D possibly being TRBD1 (6 bases). This receptor was identified in a man between 18 and 29 years old who received the YFV17D yellow fever vaccine. The sequencing used CD4+ T cells sorted from PBMCs, collected on the day of the yellow fever booster vaccination. The DNA for the CDR3 is TGCAGTGCTAGAGATCCGACAGGCGGAAATGAAAAACTGTTTTTT. Its protein product is CSARDPTGGNEKLFF.